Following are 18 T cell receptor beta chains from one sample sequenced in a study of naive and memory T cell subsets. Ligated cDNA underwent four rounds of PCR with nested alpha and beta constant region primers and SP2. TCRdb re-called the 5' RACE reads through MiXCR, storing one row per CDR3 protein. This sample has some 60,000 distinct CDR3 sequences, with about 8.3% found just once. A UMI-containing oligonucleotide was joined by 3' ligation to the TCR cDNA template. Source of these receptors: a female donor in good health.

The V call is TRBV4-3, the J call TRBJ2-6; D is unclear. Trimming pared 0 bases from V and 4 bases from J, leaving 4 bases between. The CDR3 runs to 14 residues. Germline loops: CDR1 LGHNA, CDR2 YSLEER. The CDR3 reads CASSQETGANVLTF. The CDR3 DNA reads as TGCGCCAGCAGCCAAGAGACCGGGGCCAACGTCCTGACTTTC.

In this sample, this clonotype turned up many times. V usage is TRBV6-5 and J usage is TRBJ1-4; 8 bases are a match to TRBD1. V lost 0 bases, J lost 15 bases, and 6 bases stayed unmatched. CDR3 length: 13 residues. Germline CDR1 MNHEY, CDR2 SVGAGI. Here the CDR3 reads CASSYSGQGRVFF. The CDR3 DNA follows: TGTGCCAGCAGTTACTCCGGACAGGGTAGGGTGTTTTTT.

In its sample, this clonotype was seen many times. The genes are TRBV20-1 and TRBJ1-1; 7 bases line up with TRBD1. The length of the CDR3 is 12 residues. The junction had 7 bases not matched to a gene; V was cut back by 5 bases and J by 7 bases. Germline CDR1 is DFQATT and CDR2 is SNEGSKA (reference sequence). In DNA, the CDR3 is TGCAGTGCTCCGACAGGGCCTAATGAAGCTTTCTTT. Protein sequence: CSAPTGPNEAFF.

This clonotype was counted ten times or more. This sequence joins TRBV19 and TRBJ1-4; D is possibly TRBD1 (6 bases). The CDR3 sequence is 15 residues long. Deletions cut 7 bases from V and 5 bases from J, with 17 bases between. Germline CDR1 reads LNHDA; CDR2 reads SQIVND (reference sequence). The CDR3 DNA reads TGTGCCAGTACCTTCTTCGGGACACAGAATGAAAAACTGTTTTTT. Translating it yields CASTFFGTQNEKLFF.

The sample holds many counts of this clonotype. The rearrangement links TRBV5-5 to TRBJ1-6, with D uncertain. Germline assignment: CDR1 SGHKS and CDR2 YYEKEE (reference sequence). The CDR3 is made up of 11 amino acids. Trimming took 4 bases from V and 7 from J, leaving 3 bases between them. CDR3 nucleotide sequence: TGTGCCAGCAGCATAAATTCACCCCTCCACTTT. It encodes CASSINSPLHF. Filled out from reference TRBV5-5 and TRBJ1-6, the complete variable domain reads DAGVTQSPTHLIKTRGQQVTLRCSPISGHKSVSWYQQVLGQGPQFIFQYYEKEERGRGNFPDRFSARQFPNYSSELNVNALLLGDSALYLCASSINSPLHFGNGTRLTVT.

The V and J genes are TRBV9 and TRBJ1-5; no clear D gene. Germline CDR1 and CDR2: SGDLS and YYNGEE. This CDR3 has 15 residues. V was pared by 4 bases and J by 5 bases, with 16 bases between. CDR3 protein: CASSPDGNFHQPQHF. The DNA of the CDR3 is TGTGCCAGCAGCCCCGACGGGAATTTTCATCAGCCCCAGCATTTT.

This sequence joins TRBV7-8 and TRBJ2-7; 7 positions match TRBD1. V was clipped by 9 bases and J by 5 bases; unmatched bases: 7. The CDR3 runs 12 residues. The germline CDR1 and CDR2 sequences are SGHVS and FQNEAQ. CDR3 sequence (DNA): TGTGCCAGTGCTAAGGGGGCCGACGAGCAGTACTTC. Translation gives CASAKGADEQYF.

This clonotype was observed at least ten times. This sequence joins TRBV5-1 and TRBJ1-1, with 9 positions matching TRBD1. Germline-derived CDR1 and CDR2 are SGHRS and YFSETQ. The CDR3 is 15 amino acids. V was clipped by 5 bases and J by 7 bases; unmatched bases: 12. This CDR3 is CASSPTPGTGIEAFF. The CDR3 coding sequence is TGCGCCAGCAGTCCTACTCCCGGGACAGGGATTGAAGCTTTCTTT.

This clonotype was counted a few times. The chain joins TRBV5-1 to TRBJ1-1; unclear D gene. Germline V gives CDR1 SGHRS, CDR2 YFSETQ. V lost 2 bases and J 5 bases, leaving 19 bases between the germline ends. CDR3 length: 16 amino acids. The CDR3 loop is CASSFERMQTGTEAFF. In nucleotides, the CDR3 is TGCGCCAGCAGCTTTGAAAGGATGCAAACGGGGACTGAAGCTTTCTTT.

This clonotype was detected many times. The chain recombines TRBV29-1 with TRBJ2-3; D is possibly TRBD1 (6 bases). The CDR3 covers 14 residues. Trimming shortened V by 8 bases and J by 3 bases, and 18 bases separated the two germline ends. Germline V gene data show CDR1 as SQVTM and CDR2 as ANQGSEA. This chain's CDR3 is CSTEQGWNTDTQYF. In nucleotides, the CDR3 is TGCAGCACTGAGCAGGGGTGGAATACAGATACGCAGTATTTT.

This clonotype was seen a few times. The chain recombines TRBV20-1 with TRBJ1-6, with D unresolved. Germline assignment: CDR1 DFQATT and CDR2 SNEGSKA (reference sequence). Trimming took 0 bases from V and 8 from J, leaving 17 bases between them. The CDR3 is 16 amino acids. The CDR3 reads CSARDFFDRLYSPLHF. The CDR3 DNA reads TGCAGTGCTAGAGATTTCTTCGATAGGCTATATTCACCCCTCCACTTT.

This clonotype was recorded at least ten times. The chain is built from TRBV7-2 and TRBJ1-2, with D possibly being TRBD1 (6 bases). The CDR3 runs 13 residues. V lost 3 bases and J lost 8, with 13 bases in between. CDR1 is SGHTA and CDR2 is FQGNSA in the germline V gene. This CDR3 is CASSFTGTSGYTF. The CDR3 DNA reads TGTGCCAGCAGCTTCACAGGGACGTCAGGCTACACCTTC.

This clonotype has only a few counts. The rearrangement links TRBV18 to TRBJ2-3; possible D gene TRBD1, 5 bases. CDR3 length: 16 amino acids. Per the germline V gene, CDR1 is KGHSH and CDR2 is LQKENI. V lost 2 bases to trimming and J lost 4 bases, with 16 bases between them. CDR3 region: CASSPWAGKASDTQYF. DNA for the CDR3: TGTGCCAGCTCACCATGGGCAGGGAAGGCATCAGATACGCAGTATTTT.

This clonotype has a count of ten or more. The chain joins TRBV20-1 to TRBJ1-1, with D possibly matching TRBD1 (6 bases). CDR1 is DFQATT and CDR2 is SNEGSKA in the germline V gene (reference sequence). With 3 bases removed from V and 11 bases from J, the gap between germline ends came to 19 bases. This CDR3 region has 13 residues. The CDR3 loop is CSASYSGAGGAFF. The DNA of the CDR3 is TGCAGTGCTAGTTATTCGGGGGCAGGTGGGGCTTTCTTT.

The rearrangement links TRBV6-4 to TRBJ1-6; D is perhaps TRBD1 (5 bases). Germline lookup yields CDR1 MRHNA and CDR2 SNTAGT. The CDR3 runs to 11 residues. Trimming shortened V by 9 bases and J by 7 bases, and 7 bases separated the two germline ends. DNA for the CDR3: TGTGCCAGGACAGAAAATTCACCCCTCCACTTT. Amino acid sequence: CARTENSPLHF.

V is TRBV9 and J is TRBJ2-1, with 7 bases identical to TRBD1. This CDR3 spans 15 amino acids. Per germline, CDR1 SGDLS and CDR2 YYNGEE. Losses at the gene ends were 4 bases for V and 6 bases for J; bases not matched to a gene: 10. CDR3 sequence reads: CASSPGLQGVNEQFF. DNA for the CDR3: TGTGCCAGCAGCCCGGGTCTCCAGGGGGTCAATGAGCAGTTCTTC.

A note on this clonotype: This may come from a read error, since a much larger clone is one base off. The CDR3 region is CASSPSGTGRCEQYF. The CDR3 DNA is TGTGCCAGCTCACCCTCCGGGACAGGGCGGTGCGAGCAGTACTTC. The genes are TRBV18 and TRBJ2-7, with 9 bases matching TRBD1. The CDR3 extends over 15 amino acids. With 3 bases clipped from V and 6 bases from J, the junction kept 9 bases outside the gene matches. From germline, CDR1 is KGHSH and CDR2 LQKENI.

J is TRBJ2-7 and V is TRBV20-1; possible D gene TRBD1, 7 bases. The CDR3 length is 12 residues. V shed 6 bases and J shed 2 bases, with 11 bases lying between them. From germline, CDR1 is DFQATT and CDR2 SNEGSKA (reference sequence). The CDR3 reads CSAIRGAYEQYF. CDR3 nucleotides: TGCAGTGCCATCAGGGGGGCCTACGAGCAGTACTTC.